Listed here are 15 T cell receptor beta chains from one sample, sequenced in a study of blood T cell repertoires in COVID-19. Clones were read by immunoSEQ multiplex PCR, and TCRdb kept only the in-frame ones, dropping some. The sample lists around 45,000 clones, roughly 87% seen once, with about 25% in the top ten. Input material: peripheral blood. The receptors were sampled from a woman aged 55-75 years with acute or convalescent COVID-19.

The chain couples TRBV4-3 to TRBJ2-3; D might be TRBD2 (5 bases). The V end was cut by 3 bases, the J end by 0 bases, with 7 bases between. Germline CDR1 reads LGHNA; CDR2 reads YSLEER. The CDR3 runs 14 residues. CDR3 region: CASSQDSSTDTQYF. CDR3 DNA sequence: TGCGCCAGCAGCCAGGACTCTAGCACAGATACGCAGTATTTT.

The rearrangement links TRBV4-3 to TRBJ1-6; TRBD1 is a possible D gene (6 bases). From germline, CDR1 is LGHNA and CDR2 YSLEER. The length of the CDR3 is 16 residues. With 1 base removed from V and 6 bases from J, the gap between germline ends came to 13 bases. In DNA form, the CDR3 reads TGCGCCAGCAGCCAAGTGATGGGGGCTGGTAATTCACCCCTCCACTTT. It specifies CASSQVMGAGNSPLHF.

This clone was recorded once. CDR3 nucleotides: TGTGCCAGCAGTGCAGCAGGGTCCTATGGCTACACCTTC. Amino acid sequence: CASSAAGSYGYTF. V usage is TRBV6-2 or TRBV6-3 and J usage is TRBJ1-2; TRBD1 is a possible D gene (5 bases). V was clipped by 5 bases and J by 4 bases, with 11 bases between them. Germline CDR1 reads MNHEY; CDR2 reads SVGEGT. This CDR3 contains 13 residues.

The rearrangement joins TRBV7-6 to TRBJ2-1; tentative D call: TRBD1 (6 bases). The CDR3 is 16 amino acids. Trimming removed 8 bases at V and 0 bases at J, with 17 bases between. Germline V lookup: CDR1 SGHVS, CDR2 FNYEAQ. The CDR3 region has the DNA TGTGCCAGCTCCCCGTCTGGGGGCCCCTCCTACAATGAGCAGTTCTTC. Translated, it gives CASSPSGGPSYNEQFF.

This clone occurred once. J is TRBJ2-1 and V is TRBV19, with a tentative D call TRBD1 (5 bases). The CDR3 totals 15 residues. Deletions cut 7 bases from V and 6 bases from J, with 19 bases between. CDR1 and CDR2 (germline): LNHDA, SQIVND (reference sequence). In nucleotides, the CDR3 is TGTGCCAGTACCTACGGACAAGCCTCCGGCAATGAGCAGTTCTTC. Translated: CASTYGQASGNEQFF.

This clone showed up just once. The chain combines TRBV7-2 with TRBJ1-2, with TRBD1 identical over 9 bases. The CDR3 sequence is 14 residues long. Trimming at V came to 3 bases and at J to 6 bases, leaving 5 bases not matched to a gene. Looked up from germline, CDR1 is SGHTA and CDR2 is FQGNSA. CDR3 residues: CASSLITGGDGYTF. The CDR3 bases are TGTGCCAGCAGCTTGATTACAGGGGGCGATGGCTACACCTTC.

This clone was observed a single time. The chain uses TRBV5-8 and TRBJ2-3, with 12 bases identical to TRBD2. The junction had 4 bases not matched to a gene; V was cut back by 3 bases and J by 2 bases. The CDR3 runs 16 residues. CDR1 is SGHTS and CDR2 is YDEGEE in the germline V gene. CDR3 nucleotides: TGTGCCAGCAGCTCTCGACTAGCGGGGGCCACAGATACGCAGTATTTT. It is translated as CASSSRLAGATDTQYF.

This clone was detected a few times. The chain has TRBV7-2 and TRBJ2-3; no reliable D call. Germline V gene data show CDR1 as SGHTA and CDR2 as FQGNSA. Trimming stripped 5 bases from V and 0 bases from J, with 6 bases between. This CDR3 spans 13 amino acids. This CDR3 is CASSDSSTDTQYF. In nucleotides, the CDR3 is TGTGCCAGCAGCGACTCTAGCACAGATACGCAGTATTTT. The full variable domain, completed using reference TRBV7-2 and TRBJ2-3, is GAGVSQSPSNKVTEKGKDVELRCDPISGHTALYWYRQSLGQGLEFLIYFQGNSAPDKSGLPSDRFSAERTGGSVSTLTIQRTQQEDSAVYLCASSDSSTDTQYFGPGTRLTVL.

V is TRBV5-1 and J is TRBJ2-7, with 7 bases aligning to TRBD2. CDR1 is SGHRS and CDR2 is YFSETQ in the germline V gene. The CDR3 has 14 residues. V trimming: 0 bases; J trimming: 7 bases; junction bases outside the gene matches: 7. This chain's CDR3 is CASSLGLADVEQYF. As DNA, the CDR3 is TGCGCCAGCAGCTTGGGACTAGCCGATGTTGAGCAGTACTTC.

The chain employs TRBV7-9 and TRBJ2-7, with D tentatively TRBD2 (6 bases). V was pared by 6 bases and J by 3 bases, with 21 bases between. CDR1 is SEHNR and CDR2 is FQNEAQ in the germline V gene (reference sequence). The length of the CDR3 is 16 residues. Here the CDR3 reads CASRGAGGMGLYEQYF. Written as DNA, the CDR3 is TGTGCCAGCAGAGGAGCGGGCGGAATGGGCCTCTACGAGCAGTACTTC.

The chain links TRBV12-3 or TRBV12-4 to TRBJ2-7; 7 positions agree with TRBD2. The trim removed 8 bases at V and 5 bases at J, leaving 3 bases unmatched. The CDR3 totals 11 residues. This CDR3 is CASRRGDEQYF. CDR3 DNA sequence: TGTGCCAGCCGTCGGGGGGACGAGCAGTACTTC.

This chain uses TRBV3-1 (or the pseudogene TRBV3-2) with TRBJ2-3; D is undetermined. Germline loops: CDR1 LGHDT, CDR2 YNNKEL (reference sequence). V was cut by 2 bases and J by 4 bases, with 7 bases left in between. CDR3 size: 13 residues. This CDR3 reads CASSQMGSDTQYF. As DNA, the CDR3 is TGTGCCAGCAGCCAAATGGGCTCAGATACGCAGTATTTT.

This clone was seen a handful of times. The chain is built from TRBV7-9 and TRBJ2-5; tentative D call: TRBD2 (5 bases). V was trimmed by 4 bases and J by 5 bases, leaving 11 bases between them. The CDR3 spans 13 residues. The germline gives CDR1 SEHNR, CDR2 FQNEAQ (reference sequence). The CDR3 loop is CASSSGLGETQYF. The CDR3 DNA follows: TGTGCCAGCAGCTCCGGACTCGGGGAGACCCAGTACTTC.

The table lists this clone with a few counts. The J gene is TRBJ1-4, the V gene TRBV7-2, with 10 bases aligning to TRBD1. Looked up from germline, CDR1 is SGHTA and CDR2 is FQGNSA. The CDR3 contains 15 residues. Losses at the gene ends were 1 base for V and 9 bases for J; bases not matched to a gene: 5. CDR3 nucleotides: TGTGCCAGCAGCTTAGGTGGACAGGGGGGGAAAAAACTGTTTTTT. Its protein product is CASSLGGQGGKKLFF.

CDR3 coding DNA: TGTGCCAGCAGTCGACAAGCGGGTTATGGCTACACCTTC. Translation gives CASSRQAGYGYTF. The chain recombines TRBV6-5 with TRBJ1-2; D is ambiguous. The length of the CDR3 is 13 residues. V dropped 5 bases and J dropped 5 bases, with 12 bases sitting between them. The germline V gene encodes CDR1 MNHEY and CDR2 SVGAGI.